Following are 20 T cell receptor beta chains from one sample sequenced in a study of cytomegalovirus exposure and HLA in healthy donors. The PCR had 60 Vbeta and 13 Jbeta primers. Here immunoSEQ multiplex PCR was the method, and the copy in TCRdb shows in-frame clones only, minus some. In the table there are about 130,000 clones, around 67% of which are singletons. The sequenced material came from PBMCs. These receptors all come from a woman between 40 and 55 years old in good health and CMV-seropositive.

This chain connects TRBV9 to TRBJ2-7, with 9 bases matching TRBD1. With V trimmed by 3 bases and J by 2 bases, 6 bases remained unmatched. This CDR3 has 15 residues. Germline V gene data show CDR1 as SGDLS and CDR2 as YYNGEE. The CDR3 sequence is CASSAAGTGTYEQYF. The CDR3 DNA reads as TGTGCCAGCAGCGCCGCTGGGACAGGGACCTACGAGCAGTACTTC.

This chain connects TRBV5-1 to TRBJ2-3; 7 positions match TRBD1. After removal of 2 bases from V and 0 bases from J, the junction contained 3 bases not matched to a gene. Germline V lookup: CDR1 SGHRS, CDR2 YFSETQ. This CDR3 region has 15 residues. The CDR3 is CASSLQGPSTDTQYF. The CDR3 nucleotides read TGCGCCAGCAGCTTACAGGGGCCTAGCACAGATACGCAGTATTTT.

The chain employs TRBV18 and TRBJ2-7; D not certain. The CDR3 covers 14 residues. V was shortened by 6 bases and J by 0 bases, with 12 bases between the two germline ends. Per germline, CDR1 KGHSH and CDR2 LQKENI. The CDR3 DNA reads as TGTGCCAGCTCCCCCACTTCAAGCTCCTACGAGCAGTACTTC. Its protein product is CASSPTSSSYEQYF.

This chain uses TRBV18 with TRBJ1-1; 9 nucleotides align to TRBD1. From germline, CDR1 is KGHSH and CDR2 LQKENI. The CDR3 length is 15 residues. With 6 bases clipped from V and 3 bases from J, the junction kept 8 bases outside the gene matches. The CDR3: CASSRTTGGDTEAFF. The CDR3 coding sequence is TGTGCCAGCTCGCGAACGACAGGGGGGGACACTGAAGCTTTCTTT.

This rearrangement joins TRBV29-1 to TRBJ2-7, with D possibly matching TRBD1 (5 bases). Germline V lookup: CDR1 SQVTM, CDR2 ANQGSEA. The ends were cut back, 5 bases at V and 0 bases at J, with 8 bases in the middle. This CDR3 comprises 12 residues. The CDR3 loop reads CSVRDSSYEQYF. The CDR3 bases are TGCAGCGTTAGAGACAGCTCCTACGAGCAGTACTTC.

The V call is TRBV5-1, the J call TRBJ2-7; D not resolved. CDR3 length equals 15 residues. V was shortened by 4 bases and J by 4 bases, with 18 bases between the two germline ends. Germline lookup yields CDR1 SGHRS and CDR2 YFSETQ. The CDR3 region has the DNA TGCGCCAGCAGCACCGGGTCAACAAGCCCTTACGAGCAGTACTTC. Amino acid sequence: CASSTGSTSPYEQYF.

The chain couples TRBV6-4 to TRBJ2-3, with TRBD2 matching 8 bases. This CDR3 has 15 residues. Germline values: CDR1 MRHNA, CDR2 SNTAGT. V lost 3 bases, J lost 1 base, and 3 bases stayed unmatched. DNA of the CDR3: TGTGCCAGCAGTGATCGTAGCGGGGGCACAGATACGCAGTATTTT. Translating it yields CASSDRSGGTDTQYF.

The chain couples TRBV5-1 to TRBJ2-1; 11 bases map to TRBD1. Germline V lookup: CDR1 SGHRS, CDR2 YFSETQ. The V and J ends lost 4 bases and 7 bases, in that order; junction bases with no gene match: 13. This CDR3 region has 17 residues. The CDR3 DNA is TGCGCCAGCAGCCAGGGACAGGGGGTAAGGTCTTCGAATGAGCAGTTCTTC. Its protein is CASSQGQGVRSSNEQFF.

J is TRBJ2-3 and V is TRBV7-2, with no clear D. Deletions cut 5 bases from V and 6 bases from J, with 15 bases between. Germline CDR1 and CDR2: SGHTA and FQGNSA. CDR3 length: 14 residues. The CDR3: CASSLNLNSDTQYF. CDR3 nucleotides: TGTGCCAGCAGCCTTAACCTAAACTCGGATACGCAGTATTTT.

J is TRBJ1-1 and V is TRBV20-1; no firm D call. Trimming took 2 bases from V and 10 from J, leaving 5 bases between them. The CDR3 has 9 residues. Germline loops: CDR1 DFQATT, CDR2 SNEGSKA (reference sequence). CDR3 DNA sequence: TGCAGTGCTAGACGGGGAGCTTTCTTT. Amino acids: CSARRGAFF.

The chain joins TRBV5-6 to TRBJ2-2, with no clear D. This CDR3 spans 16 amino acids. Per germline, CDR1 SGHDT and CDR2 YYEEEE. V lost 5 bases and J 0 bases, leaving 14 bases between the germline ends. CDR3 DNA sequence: TGTGCCAGCAGGCTGCAGTACCTCGCGAACACCGGGGAGCTGTTTTTT. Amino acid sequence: CASRLQYLANTGELFF.

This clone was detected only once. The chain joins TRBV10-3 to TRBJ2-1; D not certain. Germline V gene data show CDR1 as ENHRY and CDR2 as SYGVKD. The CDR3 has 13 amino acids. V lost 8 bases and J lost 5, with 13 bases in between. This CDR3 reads CAIRRELHNEQFF. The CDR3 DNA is TGTGCCATCCGCCGTGAACTCCACAATGAGCAGTTCTTC.

This chain's CDR3 is CASSRTGRTYEQYF. The CDR3 nucleotides are TGTGCCAGCAGTCGGACAGGGAGAACCTACGAGCAGTACTTC. This sequence joins TRBV28 and TRBJ2-7; the match to TRBD1 covers 8 bases. The V gene's germline CDR1 is MDHEN and CDR2 SYDVKM. The V and J ends lost 5 bases and 2 bases, in that order; junction bases with no gene match: 5. This CDR3 spans 14 amino acids.

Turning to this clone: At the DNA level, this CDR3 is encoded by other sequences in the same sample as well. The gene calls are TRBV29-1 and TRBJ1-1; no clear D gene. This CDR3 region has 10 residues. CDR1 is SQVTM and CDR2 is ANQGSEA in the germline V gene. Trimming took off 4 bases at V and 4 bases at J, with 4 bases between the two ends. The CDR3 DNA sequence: TGCAGCGTTGCGTTCACTGAAGCTTTCTTT. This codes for CSVAFTEAFF.

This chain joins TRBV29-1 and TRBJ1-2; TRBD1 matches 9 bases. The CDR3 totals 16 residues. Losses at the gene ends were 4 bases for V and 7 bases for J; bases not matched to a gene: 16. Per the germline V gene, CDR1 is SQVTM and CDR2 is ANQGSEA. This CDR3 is CSVGPGQGLRLAGYTF. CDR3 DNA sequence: TGCAGCGTTGGACCGGGACAGGGCTTGCGTTTGGCTGGCTACACCTTC.

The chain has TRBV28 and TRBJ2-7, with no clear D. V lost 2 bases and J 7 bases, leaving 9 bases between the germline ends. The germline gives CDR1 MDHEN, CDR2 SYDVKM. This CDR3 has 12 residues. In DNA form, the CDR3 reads TGTGCCAGCAGTTTAAAAGCGCGGGAGCAGTACTTC. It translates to CASSLKAREQYF.

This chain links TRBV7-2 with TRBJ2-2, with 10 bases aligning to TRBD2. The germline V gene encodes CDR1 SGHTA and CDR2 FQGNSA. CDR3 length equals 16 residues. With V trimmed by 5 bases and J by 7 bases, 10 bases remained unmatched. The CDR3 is CASSRTSGIDRGELFF. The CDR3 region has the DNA TGTGCCAGCAGCCGTACTAGCGGGATCGATCGCGGGGAGCTGTTTTTT.

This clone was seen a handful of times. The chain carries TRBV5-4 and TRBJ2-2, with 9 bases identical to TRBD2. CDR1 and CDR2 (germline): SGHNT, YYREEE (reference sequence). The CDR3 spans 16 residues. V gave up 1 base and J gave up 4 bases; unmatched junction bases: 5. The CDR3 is CASSLNGGRATGELFF. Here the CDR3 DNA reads TGTGCCAGCAGCTTGAATGGCGGGAGGGCCACCGGGGAGCTGTTTTTT.

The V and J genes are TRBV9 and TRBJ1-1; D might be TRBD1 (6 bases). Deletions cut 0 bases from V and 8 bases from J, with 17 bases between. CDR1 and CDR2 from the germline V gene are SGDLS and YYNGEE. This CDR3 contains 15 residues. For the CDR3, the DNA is TGTGCCAGCAGCGTAGATGGACAGCGACAGAAAGAAGCTTTCTTT. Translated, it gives CASSVDGQRQKEAFF.

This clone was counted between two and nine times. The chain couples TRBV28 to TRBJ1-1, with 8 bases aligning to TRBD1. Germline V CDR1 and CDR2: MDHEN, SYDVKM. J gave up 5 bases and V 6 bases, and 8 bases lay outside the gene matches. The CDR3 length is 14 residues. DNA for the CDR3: TGTGCCAGCAGATCCGACAGGGGTCGAACTGAAGCTTTCTTT. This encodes CASRSDRGRTEAFF.